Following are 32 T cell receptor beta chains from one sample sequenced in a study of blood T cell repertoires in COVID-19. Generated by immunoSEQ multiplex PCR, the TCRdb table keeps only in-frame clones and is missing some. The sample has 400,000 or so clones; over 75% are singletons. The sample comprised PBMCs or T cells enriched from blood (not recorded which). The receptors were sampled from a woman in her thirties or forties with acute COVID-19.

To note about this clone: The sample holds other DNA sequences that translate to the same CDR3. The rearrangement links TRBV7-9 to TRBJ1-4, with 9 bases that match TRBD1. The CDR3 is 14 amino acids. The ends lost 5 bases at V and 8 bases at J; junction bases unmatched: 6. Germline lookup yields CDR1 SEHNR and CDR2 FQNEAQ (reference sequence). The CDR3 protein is CASSPGQGGEKLFF. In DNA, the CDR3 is TGTGCCAGCAGCCCGGGACAGGGAGGGGAAAAACTGTTTTTT.

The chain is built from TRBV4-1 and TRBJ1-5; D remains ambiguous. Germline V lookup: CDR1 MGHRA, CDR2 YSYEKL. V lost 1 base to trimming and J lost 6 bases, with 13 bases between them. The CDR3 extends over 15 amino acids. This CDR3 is CASSQVSGFLQPQHF. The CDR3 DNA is TGCGCCAGCAGCCAAGTCTCGGGGTTTCTTCAGCCCCAGCATTTT.

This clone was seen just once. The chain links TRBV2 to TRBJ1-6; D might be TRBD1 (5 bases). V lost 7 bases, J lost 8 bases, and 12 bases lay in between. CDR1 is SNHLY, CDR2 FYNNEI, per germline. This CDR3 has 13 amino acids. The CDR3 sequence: CASKASRDSPLHF. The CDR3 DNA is TGTGCCAGCAAGGCATCCAGGGATTCACCCCTCCACTTT.

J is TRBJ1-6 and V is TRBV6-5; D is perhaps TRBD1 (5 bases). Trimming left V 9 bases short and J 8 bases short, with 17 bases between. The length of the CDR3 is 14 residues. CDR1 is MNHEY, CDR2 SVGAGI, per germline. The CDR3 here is CASRDSGGDSPLHF. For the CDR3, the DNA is TGTGCCAGTCGGGACTCGGGGGGGGATTCACCCCTCCACTTT.

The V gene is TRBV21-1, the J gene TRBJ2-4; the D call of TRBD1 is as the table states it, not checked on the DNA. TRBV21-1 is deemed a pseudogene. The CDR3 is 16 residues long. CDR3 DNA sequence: TGTGCCGGAAAGGGTTACCGGGACAGGGAATACAACATTCAGTACTTC. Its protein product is CAGKGYRDREYNIQYF.

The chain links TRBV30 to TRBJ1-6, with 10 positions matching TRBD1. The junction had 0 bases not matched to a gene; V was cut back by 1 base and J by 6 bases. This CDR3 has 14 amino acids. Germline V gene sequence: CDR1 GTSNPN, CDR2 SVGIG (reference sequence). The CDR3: CAWSGDRGNSPLHF. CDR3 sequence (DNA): TGTGCCTGGAGTGGGGACAGGGGTAATTCACCCCTCCACTTT.

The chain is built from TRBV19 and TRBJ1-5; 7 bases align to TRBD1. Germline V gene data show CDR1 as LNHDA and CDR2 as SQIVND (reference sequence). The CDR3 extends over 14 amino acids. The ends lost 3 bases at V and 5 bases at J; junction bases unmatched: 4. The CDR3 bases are TGTGCCAGTAGTATTGTCAGGGGGGATCAGCCCCAGCATTTT. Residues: CASSIVRGDQPQHF.

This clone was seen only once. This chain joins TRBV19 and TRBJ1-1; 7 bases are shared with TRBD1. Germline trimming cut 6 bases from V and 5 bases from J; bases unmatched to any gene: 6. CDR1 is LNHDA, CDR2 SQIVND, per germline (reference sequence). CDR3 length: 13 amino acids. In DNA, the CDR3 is TGTGCCAGTAGGTTACAGGGGAGGACTGAAGCTTTCTTT. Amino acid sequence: CASRLQGRTEAFF. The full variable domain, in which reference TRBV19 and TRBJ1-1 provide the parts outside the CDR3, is DGGITQSPKYLFRKEGQNVTLSCEQNLNHDAMYWYRQDPGQGLRLIYYSQIVNDFQKGDIAEGYSVSREKKESFPLTVTSAQKNPTAFYLCASRLQGRTEAFFGQGTRLTVV.

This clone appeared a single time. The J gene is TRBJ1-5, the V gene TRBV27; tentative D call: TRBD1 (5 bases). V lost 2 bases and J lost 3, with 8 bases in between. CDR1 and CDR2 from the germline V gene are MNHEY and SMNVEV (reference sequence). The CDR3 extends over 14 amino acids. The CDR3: CASSLRGNNQPQHF. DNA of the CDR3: TGTGCCAGCAGTTTAAGGGGAAACAATCAGCCCCAGCATTTT.

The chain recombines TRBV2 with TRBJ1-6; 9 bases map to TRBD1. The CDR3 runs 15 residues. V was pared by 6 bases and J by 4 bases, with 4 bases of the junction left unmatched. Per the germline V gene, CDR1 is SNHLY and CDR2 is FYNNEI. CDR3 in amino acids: CASSGQGIYNSPLHF. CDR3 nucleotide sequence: TGTGCCAGCAGCGGACAGGGGATTTATAATTCACCCCTCCACTTT.

The CDR3 is CASSPGGTSGGSTDTQYF. The CDR3 DNA is TGCGCCAGCAGCCCGGGAGGGACTAGCGGGGGGTCCACAGATACGCAGTATTTT. The rearrangement uses TRBV5-1 and TRBJ2-3; TRBD2 matches 15 bases. Germline CDR1 SGHRS, CDR2 YFSETQ. After removal of 4 bases from V and 2 bases from J, the junction contained 8 bases not matched to a gene. CDR3 size: 18 residues.

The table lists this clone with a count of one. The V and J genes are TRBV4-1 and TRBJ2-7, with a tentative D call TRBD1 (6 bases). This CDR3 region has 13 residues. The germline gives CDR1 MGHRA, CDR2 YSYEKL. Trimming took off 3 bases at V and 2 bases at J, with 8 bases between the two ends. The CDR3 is CASSQRTAYEQYF. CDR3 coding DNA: TGCGCCAGCAGCCAGCGGACAGCCTACGAGCAGTACTTC.

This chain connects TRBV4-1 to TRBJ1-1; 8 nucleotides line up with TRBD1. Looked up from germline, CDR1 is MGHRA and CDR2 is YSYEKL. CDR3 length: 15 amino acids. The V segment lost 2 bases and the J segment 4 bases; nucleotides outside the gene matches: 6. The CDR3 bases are TGCGCCAGCAGCCAACAGGGGGCAGTGGTCACTGAAGCTTTCTTT. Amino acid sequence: CASSQQGAVVTEAFF.

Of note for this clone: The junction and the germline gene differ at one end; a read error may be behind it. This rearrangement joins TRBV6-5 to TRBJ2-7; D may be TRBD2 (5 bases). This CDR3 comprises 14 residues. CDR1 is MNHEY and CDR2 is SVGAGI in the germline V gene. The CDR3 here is CASSNSEAPHEQYF. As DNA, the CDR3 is TGTGCCAGCAGTAACTCGGAGGCGCCCCACGAGCAGTACTTC.

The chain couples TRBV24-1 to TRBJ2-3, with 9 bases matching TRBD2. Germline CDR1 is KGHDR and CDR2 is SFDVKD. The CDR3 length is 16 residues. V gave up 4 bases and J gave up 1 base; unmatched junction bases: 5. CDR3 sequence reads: CATSEQIAGGTDTQYF. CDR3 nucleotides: TGTGCCACCAGTGAACAGATAGCGGGGGGCACAGATACGCAGTATTTT.

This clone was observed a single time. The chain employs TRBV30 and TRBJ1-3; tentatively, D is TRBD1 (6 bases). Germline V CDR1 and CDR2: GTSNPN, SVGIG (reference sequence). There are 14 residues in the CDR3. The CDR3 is CACTGPGSGNTIYF. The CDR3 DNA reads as TGTGCTTGTACAGGGCCCGGCTCTGGAAACACCATATATTTT.

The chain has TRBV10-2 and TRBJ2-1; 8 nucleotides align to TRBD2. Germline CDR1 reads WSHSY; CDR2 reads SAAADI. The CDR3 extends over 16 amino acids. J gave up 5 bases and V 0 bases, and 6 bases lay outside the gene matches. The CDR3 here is CASSESTRGGNNEQFF. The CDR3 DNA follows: TGCGCCAGCAGTGAGTCGACTCGCGGGGGGAACAATGAGCAGTTCTTC.

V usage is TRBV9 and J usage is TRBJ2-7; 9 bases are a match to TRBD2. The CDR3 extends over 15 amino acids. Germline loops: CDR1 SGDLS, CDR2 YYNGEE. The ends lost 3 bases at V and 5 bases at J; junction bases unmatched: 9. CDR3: CASSASGLASNEQYF. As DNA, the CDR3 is TGTGCCAGCAGCGCATCGGGACTAGCTTCCAACGAGCAGTACTTC. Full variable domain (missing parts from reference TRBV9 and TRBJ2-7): DSGVTQTPKHLITATGQRVTLRCSPRSGDLSVYWYQQSLDQGLQFLIQYYNGEERAKGNILERFSAQQFPDLHSELNLSSLELGDSALYFCASSASGLASNEQYFGPGTRLTVT.

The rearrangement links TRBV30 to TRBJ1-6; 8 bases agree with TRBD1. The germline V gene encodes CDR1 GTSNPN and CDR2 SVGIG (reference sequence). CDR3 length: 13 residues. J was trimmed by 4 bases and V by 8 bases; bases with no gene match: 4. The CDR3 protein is CAGQGEYNSPLHF. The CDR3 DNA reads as TGTGCCGGACAGGGAGAGTATAATTCACCCCTCCACTTT. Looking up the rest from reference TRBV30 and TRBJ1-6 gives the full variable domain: SQTIHQWPATLVQPVGSPLSLECTVEGTSNPNLYWYRQAAGRGLQLLFYSVGIGQISSEVPQNLSASRPQDRQFILSSKKLLLSDSGFYLCAGQGEYNSPLHFGNGTRLTVT.

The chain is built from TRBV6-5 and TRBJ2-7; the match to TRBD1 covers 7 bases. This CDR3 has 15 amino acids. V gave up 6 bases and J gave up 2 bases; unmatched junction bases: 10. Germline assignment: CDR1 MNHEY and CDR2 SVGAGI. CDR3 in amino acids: CASSPDSGQTYEQYF. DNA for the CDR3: TGTGCCAGCAGCCCCGACTCGGGACAGACCTACGAGCAGTACTTC.

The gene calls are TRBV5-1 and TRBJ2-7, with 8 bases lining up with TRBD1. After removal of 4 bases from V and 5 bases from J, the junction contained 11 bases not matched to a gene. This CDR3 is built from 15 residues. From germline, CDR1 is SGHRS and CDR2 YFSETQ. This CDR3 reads CASSQTGARGDEQYF. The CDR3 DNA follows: TGCGCCAGCAGCCAGACAGGGGCCAGGGGGGACGAGCAGTACTTC.

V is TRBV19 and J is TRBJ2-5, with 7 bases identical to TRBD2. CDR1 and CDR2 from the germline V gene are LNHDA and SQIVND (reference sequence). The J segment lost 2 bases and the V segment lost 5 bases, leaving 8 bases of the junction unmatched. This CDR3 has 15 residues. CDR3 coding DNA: TGTGCCAGTAGTTCCCCCCGACTAGCACAAGAGACCCAGTACTTC. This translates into CASSSPRLAQETQYF.

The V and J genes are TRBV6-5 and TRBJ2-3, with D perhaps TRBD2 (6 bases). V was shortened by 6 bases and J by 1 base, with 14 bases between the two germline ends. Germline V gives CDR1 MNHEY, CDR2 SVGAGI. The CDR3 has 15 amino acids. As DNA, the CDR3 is TGTGCCAGCAGGACCGGAGGGATTCGCACAGATACGCAGTATTTT. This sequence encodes CASRTGGIRTDTQYF.

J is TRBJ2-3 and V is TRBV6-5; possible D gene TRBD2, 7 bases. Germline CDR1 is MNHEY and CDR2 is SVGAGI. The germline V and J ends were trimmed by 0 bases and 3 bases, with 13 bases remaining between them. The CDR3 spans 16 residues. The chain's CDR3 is CASSYSTGGPTDTQYF. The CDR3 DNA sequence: TGTGCCAGCAGTTACTCAACCGGGGGGCCAACAGATACGCAGTATTTT.

CDR3 nucleotide sequence: TGTGCCAGCAGTGAATCGGGGACAGGGGTAGGCGGGGAGCAGTACTTC. Translation: CASSESGTGVGGEQYF. V and J are TRBV25-1 and TRBJ2-7, with 10 bases fitting TRBD1. Trimming removed 1 base from V and 7 bases from J; junction bases left unmatched: 10. The germline V gene has CDR1 MGHDK and CDR2 SYGVNS. The CDR3 runs 16 residues.

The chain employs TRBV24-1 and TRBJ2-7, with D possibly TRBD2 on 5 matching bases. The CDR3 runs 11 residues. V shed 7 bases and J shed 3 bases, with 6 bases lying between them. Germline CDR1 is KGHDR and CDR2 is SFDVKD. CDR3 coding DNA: TGTGCCACCAGCGAGGGCTACGAGCAGTACTTC. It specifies CATSEGYEQYF.

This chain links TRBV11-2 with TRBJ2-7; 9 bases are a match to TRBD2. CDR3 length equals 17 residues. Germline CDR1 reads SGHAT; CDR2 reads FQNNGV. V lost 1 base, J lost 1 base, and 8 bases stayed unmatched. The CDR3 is CASSLVWRGGPSYEQYF. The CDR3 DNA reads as TGTGCCAGCAGCTTAGTATGGCGGGGGGGCCCATCCTACGAGCAGTACTTC.

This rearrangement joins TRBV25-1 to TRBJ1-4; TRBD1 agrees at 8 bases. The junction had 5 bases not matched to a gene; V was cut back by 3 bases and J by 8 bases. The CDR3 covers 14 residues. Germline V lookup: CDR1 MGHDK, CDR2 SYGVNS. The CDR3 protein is CASSDTGGREKLFF. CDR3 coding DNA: TGTGCCAGCAGTGATACAGGGGGACGAGAAAAACTGTTTTTT.

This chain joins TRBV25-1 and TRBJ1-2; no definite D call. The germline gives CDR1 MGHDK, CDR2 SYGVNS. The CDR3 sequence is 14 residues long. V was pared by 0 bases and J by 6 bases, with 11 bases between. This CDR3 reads CASSEYPAGNGYTF. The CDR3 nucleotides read TGTGCCAGCAGTGAATACCCCGCGGGGAATGGCTACACCTTC.

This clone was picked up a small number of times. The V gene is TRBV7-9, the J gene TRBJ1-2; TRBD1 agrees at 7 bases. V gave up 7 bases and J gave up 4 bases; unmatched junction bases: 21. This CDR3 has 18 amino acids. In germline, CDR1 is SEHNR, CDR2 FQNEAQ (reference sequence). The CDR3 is CASTIIPEDRAHGYGYTF. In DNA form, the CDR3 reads TGTGCCAGCACCATAATACCCGAAGACAGGGCTCATGGCTATGGCTACACCTTC.

For the CDR3, the DNA is TGTGCCAGCAGCGCCACCACAGGTCGAGATACGCAGTATTTT. It translates to CASSATTGRDTQYF. V is TRBV9 and J is TRBJ2-3; D might be TRBD1 (5 bases). CDR3 length equals 14 residues. The germline gives CDR1 SGDLS, CDR2 YYNGEE. The ends were cut back, 3 bases at V and 5 bases at J, with 13 bases in the middle. Full variable domain (rest looked up from reference TRBV9 and TRBJ2-3): DSGVTQTPKHLITATGQRVTLRCSPRSGDLSVYWYQQSLDQGLQFLIQYYNGEERAKGNILERFSAQQFPDLHSELNLSSLELGDSALYFCASSATTGRDTQYFGPGTRLTVL.

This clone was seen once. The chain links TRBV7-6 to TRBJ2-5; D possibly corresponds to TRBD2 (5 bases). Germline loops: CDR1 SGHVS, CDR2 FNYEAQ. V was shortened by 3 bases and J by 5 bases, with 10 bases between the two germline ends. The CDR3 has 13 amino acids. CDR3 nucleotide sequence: TGTGCCAGCAGCTTTCATTCGGGGGAGACCCAGTACTTC. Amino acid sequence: CASSFHSGETQYF.